The next 17 T cell receptor beta chains were all read from a single sample in a study of cytomegalovirus exposure and HLA in healthy donors. The primer mix had 60 Vbeta and 13 Jbeta primers. Method: immunoSEQ multiplex PCR; TCRdb's copy keeps in-frame clones and lacks some. The sample lists 100,000 or so clones; about 81% were seen once. The sequenced sample was PBMCs. The receptors were gathered from a man between 35 and 55 years old in good health and CMV-seronegative.

CDR3 in amino acids: CASSPRTIGGTEAFF. The DNA for the CDR3 is TGTGCCAGCAGTCCCCGGACTATTGGGGGAACTGAAGCTTTCTTT. The genes are TRBV6-5 and TRBJ1-1, with D perhaps TRBD1 (5 bases). Germline-derived CDR1 and CDR2 are MNHEY and SVGAGI. The germline V and J ends were trimmed by 5 bases and 5 bases, with 18 bases remaining between them. The length of the CDR3 is 15 residues.

The chain links TRBV2 to TRBJ2-7; D is unresolved. CDR3 length equals 11 residues. Trimming stripped 7 bases from V and 4 bases from J, with 8 bases between. Germline CDR1 is SNHLY and CDR2 is FYNNEI. CDR3 in DNA: TGTGCCAGCACCGAGGATTACGAGCAGTACTTC. As protein: CASTEDYEQYF. The full variable domain, with the rest looked up from reference TRBV2 and TRBJ2-7, is EPEVTQTPSHQVTQMGQEVILRCVPISNHLYFYWYRQILGQKVEFLVSFYNNEISEKSEIFDDQFSVERPDGSNFTLKIRSTKLEDSAMYFCASTEDYEQYFGPGTRLTVT.

This clone was seen only a few times. This chain's CDR3 is CASSLAFKQRSGYGYTF. The CDR3 nucleotides are TGTGCCAGCAGCTTAGCCTTTAAACAGAGATCAGGCTATGGCTACACCTTC. The J gene is TRBJ1-2, the V gene TRBV11-2; the D is unclear. V lost 1 base and J lost 4, with 19 bases in between. Germline V lookup: CDR1 SGHAT, CDR2 FQNNGV. There are 17 residues in the CDR3.

The chain uses TRBV21-1 and TRBJ2-5; the DNA was not compared with TRBD1, the D call given in the table. TRBV21-1 is annotated as a pseudogene. The CDR3 runs 17 residues. The CDR3 sequence: CASSKRRNRGPEETQYF. Here the CDR3 DNA reads TGTGCCAGCAGCAAAAGGCGAAACAGGGGGCCCGAAGAGACCCAGTACTTC.

This rearrangement joins TRBV19 to TRBJ2-7; tentative D call: TRBD1 (7 bases). The CDR3 spans 14 residues. Germline CDR1 is LNHDA and CDR2 is SQIVND (reference sequence). The V end was cut by 5 bases, the J end by 6 bases, with 17 bases between. CDR3 nucleotides: TGTGCCAGTAGTGCGCCAGGGGGGCCCCTCGAGCAGTACTTC. Amino acid sequence: CASSAPGGPLEQYF.

The chain carries TRBV7-2 and TRBJ1-5; 8 bases match TRBD1. V shed 5 bases, J shed 3 bases, and the junction held 9 bases outside the gene matches. The CDR3 has 16 amino acids. Germline CDR1 and CDR2: SGHTA and FQGNSA. CDR3 DNA: TGTGCCAGCAGCCCTTCTAGGACAGGGATCAATCAGCCCCAGCATTTT. Translating gives CASSPSRTGINQPQHF.

The chain carries TRBV9 and TRBJ2-2, with 13 bases identical to TRBD2. The CDR3 contains 18 residues. Germline V gives CDR1 SGDLS, CDR2 YYNGEE. V lost 3 bases, J lost 0 bases, and 5 bases stayed unmatched. The CDR3: CASSALAGGPANTGELFF. CDR3 sequence (DNA): TGTGCCAGCAGCGCACTAGCGGGGGGGCCCGCGAACACCGGGGAGCTGTTTTTT. Full variable domain (rest looked up from reference TRBV9 and TRBJ2-2): DSGVTQTPKHLITATGQRVTLRCSPRSGDLSVYWYQQSLDQGLQFLIQYYNGEERAKGNILERFSAQQFPDLHSELNLSSLELGDSALYFCASSALAGGPANTGELFFGEGSRLTVL.

The V call is TRBV7-3, the J call TRBJ2-2, with D possibly TRBD2 on 6 matching bases. The germline V gene has CDR1 SGHTA and CDR2 FQGTGA. V lost 3 bases to trimming and J lost 0 bases, with 8 bases between them. The CDR3 runs to 15 residues. This chain's CDR3 is CASSFTGANTGELFF. The CDR3 DNA is TGTGCCAGCAGCTTCACGGGGGCGAACACCGGGGAGCTGTTTTTT.

The chain couples TRBV7-2 to TRBJ2-1; 9 bases are shared with TRBD2. Germline V gene lookup returns CDR1 SGHTA and CDR2 FQGNSA. V dropped 3 bases and J dropped 5; count of bases not matched to a gene: 11. This CDR3 has 17 amino acids. The CDR3 DNA follows: TGTGCCAGCAGCTTTTTTGCGGGGGGGCAAACCAACAATGAGCAGTTCTTC. It specifies CASSFFAGGQTNNEQFF.

The chain joins TRBV4-1 to TRBJ1-5, with unresolved D. Trimming pared 0 bases from V and 1 base from J, leaving 4 bases between. CDR1 and CDR2 (germline): MGHRA, YSYEKL. The CDR3 extends over 14 amino acids. The DNA for the CDR3 is TGCGCCAGCAGCCAAGAGGGCAGCAATCAGCCCCAGCATTTT. The encoded protein is CASSQEGSNQPQHF.

The gene calls are TRBV1 and TRBJ2-3; TRBD2 is the table's D call and was not checked against the DNA. TRBV1 constitutes a pseudogene. The CDR3 totals 21 residues. CDR3 amino acids: CTSSQERLAGGSCSPTDTQYF. DNA for the CDR3: TGCACCAGCAGCCAGGAAAGACTAGCGGGGGGGTCCTGTAGTCCCACAGATACGCAGTATTTT.

The chain has TRBV11-2 and TRBJ2-7; D gene uncertain. CDR1 and CDR2 from the germline V gene are SGHAT and FQNNGV. The CDR3 covers 11 residues. V lost 5 bases, J lost 6 bases, and 8 bases lay in between. The CDR3 sequence: CASSPVGEQYF. CDR3 sequence (DNA): TGTGCCAGCAGCCCTGTCGGCGAGCAGTACTTC.

This sequence joins TRBV7-6 and TRBJ1-1, with D possibly TRBD1 on 6 matching bases. V was shortened by 1 base and J by 2 bases, with 14 bases between the two germline ends. The CDR3 loop spans 16 amino acids. Germline values: CDR1 SGHVS, CDR2 FNYEAQ. DNA for the CDR3: TGTGCCAGCAGCTTAGAAGGGGGTATCCAAAACACTGAAGCTTTCTTT. Translated: CASSLEGGIQNTEAFF.

This sequence joins TRBV5-1 and TRBJ2-3; no clear D. Looked up from germline, CDR1 is SGHRS and CDR2 is YFSETQ. This CDR3 is built from 13 residues. The V and J ends lost 1 base and 2 bases respectively, with 5 bases between them. CDR3 in DNA: TGCGCCAGCAGCTTGAGCCCCACAGATACGCAGTATTTT. It translates to CASSLSPTDTQYF.

The chain combines TRBV7-9 with TRBJ2-4, with D hard to call. The V and J ends lost 5 bases and 2 bases respectively, with 13 bases between them. The CDR3 totals 15 residues. Germline V gene data show CDR1 as SEHNR and CDR2 as FQNEAQ (reference sequence). The CDR3 loop reads CASSRSDTPKNIQYF. The CDR3 bases are TGTGCCAGCAGCAGATCTGACACCCCCAAAAACATTCAGTACTTC.

The rearrangement joins TRBV27 to TRBJ1-2; D remains unclear. From germline, CDR1 is MNHEY and CDR2 SMNVEV (reference sequence). There are 13 residues in the CDR3. V dropped 2 bases and J dropped 3 bases, with 7 bases sitting between them. Written as DNA, the CDR3 is TGTGCCAGCAGTTTAACGGGAGACTATGGCTACACCTTC. Protein sequence: CASSLTGDYGYTF.

This chain joins TRBV7-8 and TRBJ2-7, with 8 bases lining up with TRBD2. Trimming cost V 8 bases and J 3 bases; bases outside gene matches: 9. CDR3 size: 14 residues. The germline gives CDR1 SGHVS, CDR2 FQNEAQ. CDR3 amino acids: CASATGTSFYEQYF. The DNA for the CDR3 is TGTGCCAGCGCCACCGGGACTAGTTTCTACGAGCAGTACTTC.